Below are 32 T cell receptor beta chains sequenced from a single sample in a study of Graves' ophthalmopathy and Graves' hyperthyroidism. Amplified TCR beta CDR3 regions were obtained using RNA transcripts as template. An initial RT-PCR round employing HTBI primers preceded a second-round multiplex PCR. Using its own MiXCR run on the multiplex PCR reads, TCRdb lists one record per CDR3 protein. The sample shows around 520,000 distinct CDR3 sequences, approximately 35% of them seen only once. The sequenced material came from peripheral blood or thyroid tissue (not recorded which). All receptors derive from an adult man with Graves' hyperthyroidism.

This clonotype was counted only a few times. In DNA, the CDR3 is TGTGCCAGCAGACTAACAGGGTTCATGCCCGGAAACACCATATATTTT. This translates into CASRLTGFMPGNTIYF. V is TRBV10-3 and J is TRBJ1-3, with a tentative D call TRBD1 (6 bases). Trimming stripped 10 bases from V and 4 bases from J, with 23 bases between. The V gene's germline CDR1 is ENHRY and CDR2 SYGVKD. The CDR3 sequence is 16 residues long.

This clonotype was detected many times. This rearrangement joins TRBV6-6 to TRBJ1-1; TRBD1 agrees at 7 bases. Germline CDR1 reads MNHNY; CDR2 reads SVGAGI (reference sequence). J lost 4 bases, V lost 6 bases, and 11 bases had no gene match. The CDR3 totals 15 residues. In nucleotides, the CDR3 is TGTGCCAGCAGCAGCGCAAGAGGGGGCGGCACTGAAGCTTTCTTT. Translated: CASSSARGGGTEAFF.

The table lists this clonotype with many counts. The chain is built from TRBV13 and TRBJ2-7, with 12 bases identical to TRBD2. Losses at the gene ends were 6 bases for V and 3 bases for J; bases not matched to a gene: 3. The CDR3 is 14 amino acids. Germline V lookup: CDR1 PRHDT, CDR2 FYEKMQ (reference sequence). CDR3 in amino acids: CASRTSGRFYEQYF. The CDR3 bases are TGTGCCAGCAGAACTAGCGGGAGGTTCTACGAGCAGTACTTC.

This clonotype has ten or more counts. The chain couples TRBV6-5 to TRBJ2-6; D might be TRBD1 (5 bases). Germline CDR1 reads MNHEY; CDR2 reads SVGAGI. Trimming removed 2 bases at V and 1 base at J, with 9 bases between. The CDR3 loop spans 16 amino acids. CDR3 in DNA: TGTGCCAGCAGTTACGAGACAGCGTCTGGGGCCAACGTCCTGACTTTC. Encoded protein: CASSYETASGANVLTF.

Of note for this clonotype: At one of its ends the junction is not consistent with the germline gene, which may arise from a read error. V is TRBV13 and J is TRBJ2-7; either TRBD1 or TRBD2 may supply D (6 bases each). The CDR3 is 16 residues long. Per the germline V gene, CDR1 is PRHDT and CDR2 is FYEKMQ (reference sequence). The CDR3 loop reads CASSSRGDLSRYEQCF. The CDR3 DNA reads as TGTGCCAGCAGTTCTAGGGGGGATTTAAGTCGGTACGAGCAGTGCTTC. Based on the CDR3 plus reference TRBV13 and TRBJ2-7, the full variable domain is AAGVIQSPRHLIKEKRETATLKCYPIPRHDTVYWYQQGPGQDPQFLISFYEKMQSDKGSIPDRFSAQQFSDYHSELNMSSLELGDSALYFCASSSRGDLSRYEQCFGPGTRLTVT.

This clonotype has at least ten counts. The V gene is TRBV18, the J gene TRBJ2-5; D not resolved. The V and J ends lost 8 bases and 1 base respectively, with 5 bases between them. The CDR3 totals 11 residues. Germline CDR1 and CDR2: KGHSH and LQKENI. In DNA, the CDR3 is TGTGCCAGCGCGATCCAAGAGACCCAGTACTTC. As protein: CASAIQETQYF.

The chain carries TRBV19 and TRBJ2-5, with D possibly TRBD2 on 6 matching bases. The CDR3 contains 18 residues. V was pared by 3 bases and J by 0 bases, with 20 bases between. The V gene's germline CDR1 is LNHDA and CDR2 SQIVND (reference sequence). The CDR3 DNA sequence: TGTGCCAGTAGTATCCTTCCGGCGGGGCCCCCCTACCAAGAGACCCAGTACTTC. This encodes CASSILPAGPPYQETQYF.

The gene calls are TRBV6-5 and TRBJ1-2, with D unresolved. Trimming shortened V by 5 bases and J by 8 bases, and 18 bases separated the two germline ends. The CDR3 extends over 14 amino acids. Germline CDR1 reads MNHEY; CDR2 reads SVGAGI. CDR3: CASSQQARSGGYTF. Written as DNA, the CDR3 is TGTGCCAGCAGTCAGCAAGCGAGGTCTGGAGGCTACACCTTC.

For the CDR3, the DNA is TGTGCCAGCAGTTCGGGACAGCTCTACGAGCAGTACTTC. It is translated as CASSSGQLYEQYF. This chain joins TRBV28 and TRBJ2-7, with 7 positions matching TRBD1. Germline CDR1 is MDHEN and CDR2 is SYDVKM. After removal of 4 bases from V and 3 bases from J, the junction contained 3 bases not matched to a gene. CDR3 length: 13 amino acids.

This clonotype occurred many times. This sequence joins TRBV7-9 and TRBJ2-7; 7 bases match TRBD2. Looked up from germline, CDR1 is SEHNR and CDR2 is FQNEAQ (reference sequence). The CDR3 is 16 residues long. The ends lost 0 bases at V and 3 bases at J; junction bases unmatched: 8. CDR3 nucleotides: TGTGCCAGCAGCTTAGCCTTAGCGGGTGCCGGCTACGAGCAGTACTTC. It specifies CASSLALAGAGYEQYF.

This sequence joins TRBV4-1 and TRBJ1-2, with a weak D call TRBD1 (5 bases). With 4 bases removed from V and 4 bases from J, the gap between germline ends came to 16 bases. This CDR3 has 15 amino acids. Germline-derived CDR1 and CDR2 are MGHRA and YSYEKL. CDR3 region: CASSPAGNLAYGYTF. The CDR3 nucleotides read TGCGCCAGCAGCCCGGCAGGGAATTTGGCCTATGGCTACACCTTC.

The genes are TRBV29-1 and TRBJ2-7; D is undetermined. This CDR3 contains 13 residues. Per germline, CDR1 SQVTM and CDR2 ANQGSEA. The V and J ends lost 4 bases and 0 bases respectively, with 10 bases between them. The CDR3 DNA is TGCAGCGTTGTGGAAGAGAACTCCTACGAGCAGTACTTC. It translates to CSVVEENSYEQYF.

With regard to this clonotype: No conserved phenylalanine or tryptophan ends this CDR3, so it is likely a read error. No DNA is shown, since the ends of the CDR3 on it are uncertain; the CDR3 is the one TCRdb lists. The chain uses TRBV29-1 and TRBJ1-1; the D segment call TRBD1 is taken from the table without a DNA check. Germline values: CDR1 SQVTM, CDR2 ANQGSEA. The CDR3 comprises 10 residues, both ends counted. The CDR3 loop reads CSVDGTGGYY.

This clonotype was observed many times. The V and J genes are TRBV27 and TRBJ1-6; possibly TRBD1 for D (5 bases). V was clipped by 6 bases and J by 7 bases, with 13 bases between them. The CDR3 has 14 amino acids. Germline V gives CDR1 MNHEY, CDR2 SMNVEV (reference sequence). CDR3 in amino acids: CASRLTGLNSPLHF. The CDR3, as DNA: TGTGCCAGCAGACTCACAGGCCTCAATTCACCCCTCCACTTT.

Ten or more counts support this clonotype. DNA of the CDR3: TGTGCCAGCAGTTTAATGGACAGTCATCAGCCCCAGCATTTT. Encoded protein: CASSLMDSHQPQHF. The chain uses TRBV12-3 or TRBV12-4 and TRBJ1-5, with D possibly matching TRBD1 (6 bases). V was trimmed by 2 bases and J by 5 bases, leaving 10 bases between them. The CDR3 spans 14 residues.

The chain employs TRBV7-9 and TRBJ2-4; 9 bases map to TRBD1. Germline V gene sequence: CDR1 SEHNR, CDR2 FQNEAQ (reference sequence). There are 14 residues in the CDR3. Trimming at V came to 5 bases and at J to 8 bases, leaving 7 bases not matched to a gene. As DNA, the CDR3 is TGTGCCAGCAGCCCCAGACAGGGGGTAGACATTCAGTACTTC. Translation gives CASSPRQGVDIQYF.

The chain has TRBV12-5 and TRBJ2-5, with 11 bases that match TRBD2. The CDR3 covers 15 residues. CDR1 is LGHNT and CDR2 is FRNRAP in the germline V gene. V was clipped by 5 bases and J by 3 bases; unmatched bases: 5. CDR3 bases: TGTGCTAGTGGTCTAGCGGGGGGAAAAGAAGAGACCCAGTACTTC. Its protein is CASGLAGGKEETQYF.

In regard to this clonotype: This sequence may be a read error, since a much larger clone differs from it by one base. The chain employs TRBV5-4 and TRBJ2-7, with 7 positions matching TRBD1. CDR1 is SGHNT and CDR2 is YYREEE in the germline V gene (reference sequence). The CDR3 runs to 17 residues. CDR3 bases: TGTGCCAGCAGCTTCTCAAGGGACAGAAGTAAGGTCTACGAGCAGCACTTC. Its protein is CASSFSRDRSKVYEQHF.

The chain couples TRBV7-9 to TRBJ2-7; no clear D gene. Deletions cut 3 bases from V and 7 bases from J, with 13 bases between. Germline V gene lookup returns CDR1 SEHNR and CDR2 FQNEAQ (reference sequence). The CDR3 runs to 13 residues. The CDR3 region is CASSFGPNNEQYF. For the CDR3, the DNA is TGTGCCAGCAGCTTCGGACCGAACAATGAGCAGTACTTC.

This clonotype occurred many times. The rearrangement uses TRBV20-1 and TRBJ1-1; D unresolved. Germline loops: CDR1 DFQATT, CDR2 SNEGSKA (reference sequence). V was shortened by 7 bases and J by 5 bases, with 8 bases between the two germline ends. The length of the CDR3 is 10 residues. The CDR3, as DNA: TGCAGTGGGATGCTAACTGAAGCTTTCTTT. Residues: CSGMLTEAFF.

This clonotype was seen ten or more times. This chain joins TRBV7-2 and TRBJ2-5; 9 bases match TRBD2. The V and J ends lost 1 base and 5 bases, in that order; junction bases with no gene match: 11. The CDR3 consists of 17 residues. Germline values: CDR1 SGHTA, CDR2 FQGNSA. The CDR3 DNA is TGTGCCAGCAGCTTAGAAGGTCGGGGCGGGGGGGCCGAGACCCAGTACTTC. It translates to CASSLEGRGGGAETQYF.

As concerns this clonotype: Just one base apart from a much larger clone, this may be a read error. This sequence joins TRBV19 and TRBJ1-1; the D is unclear. Germline CDR1 and CDR2: LNHDA and SQIVND (reference sequence). This CDR3 spans 13 amino acids. Trimming shortened V by 2 bases and J by 4 bases, and 8 bases separated the two germline ends. The CDR3 bases are TGTGCCAGTAGTATAAGGAGAGCCACTGAAGCTTTCTTT. As protein: CASSIRRATEAFF.

This clonotype has ten or more counts. The V gene is TRBV7-9, the J gene TRBJ1-5; D not certain. The V end was cut by 4 bases, the J end by 0 bases, with 7 bases between. Per germline, CDR1 SEHNR and CDR2 FQNEAQ (reference sequence). The CDR3 is 14 amino acids. The CDR3 protein is CASSSSFSNQPQHF. The CDR3 nucleotides are TGTGCCAGCAGCTCCAGTTTTAGCAATCAGCCCCAGCATTTT.

The chain has TRBV20-1 and TRBJ1-2; TRBD1 agrees at 7 bases. Germline V gene lookup returns CDR1 DFQATT and CDR2 SNEGSKA (reference sequence). The CDR3 length is 11 residues. After removal of 3 bases from V and 8 bases from J, the junction contained 3 bases not matched to a gene. CDR3 loop: CSARGTEGYTF. The CDR3 region has the DNA TGCAGTGCTAGGGGGACAGAAGGCTACACCTTC.

Many counts were recorded for this clonotype. The rearrangement joins TRBV3-1 to TRBJ1-6; TRBD1 matches at 9 bases. V trimming: 5 bases; J trimming: 10 bases; junction bases outside the gene matches: 9. CDR1 LGHDT and CDR2 YNNKEL come from the germline V gene (reference sequence). The CDR3 loop spans 15 amino acids. CDR3 amino acids: CASSEGTGKQSPLHF. In nucleotides, the CDR3 is TGTGCCAGCAGCGAAGGGACAGGGAAACAATCACCCCTCCACTTT. The full variable domain, with the rest looked up from reference TRBV3-1 and TRBJ1-6, is DTAVSQTPKYLVTQMGNDKSIKCEQNLGHDTMYWYKQDSKKFLKIMFSYNNKELIINETVPNRFSPKSPDKAHLNLHINSLELGDSAVYFCASSEGTGKQSPLHFGNGTRLTVT.

This clonotype was found many times. This chain joins TRBV7-2 and TRBJ2-7; weak D call: TRBD2 (6 bases). Trimming cost V 5 bases and J 0 bases, with 20 bases left between them. The CDR3 sequence is 17 residues long. In germline, CDR1 is SGHTA, CDR2 FQGNSA. The CDR3 sequence is CASSPPVLAKSSYEQYF. The CDR3 bases are TGTGCCAGCAGCCCGCCCGTACTAGCTAAGAGCTCCTACGAGCAGTACTTC.

The table lists this clonotype with many counts. This sequence joins TRBV13 and TRBJ2-5; TRBD2 matches 14 bases. V was clipped by 5 bases and J by 2 bases; unmatched bases: 4. Germline-derived CDR1 and CDR2 are PRHDT and FYEKMQ (reference sequence). The CDR3 spans 16 residues. As DNA, the CDR3 is TGTGCCAGCAGCCTGGGACTAGCGGGAGTGCAAGAGACCCAGTACTTC. This gives the protein CASSLGLAGVQETQYF.

The chain combines TRBV2 with TRBJ1-1; the D gene is possibly TRBD1 (6 bases). This CDR3 has 15 amino acids. In germline, CDR1 is SNHLY, CDR2 FYNNEI. The ends were cut back, 7 bases at V and 0 bases at J, with 15 bases in the middle. CDR3 coding DNA: TGTGCCAGCAAGGGAACAGGGCAGATGAACACTGAAGCTTTCTTT. It codes for CASKGTGQMNTEAFF.

The CDR3 is CARVETSGRWGATQYF. The DNA of the CDR3 is TGTGCTAGAGTGGAGACTAGCGGGAGGTGGGGGGCGACCCAGTACTTC. The chain employs TRBV24-1 and TRBJ2-1; 13 bases align to TRBD2. The end of the DNA is better explained by TRBJ2-5, so the J call may be wrong. Germline assignment: CDR1 KGHDR and CDR2 SFDVKD. The CDR3 is 16 residues long.

Many counts were recorded for this clonotype. The rearrangement links TRBV11-2 to TRBJ1-1; possible D gene TRBD1, 5 bases. The germline gives CDR1 SGHAT, CDR2 FQNNGV. There are 13 residues in the CDR3. Trimming removed 5 bases from V and 6 bases from J, with 13 bases in between. The DNA for the CDR3 is TGTGCCAGCAGCGGGGACTCGGACGCTGAAGCTTTCTTT. Translating gives CASSGDSDAEAFF.

This rearrangement joins TRBV20-1 to TRBJ1-1; D is ambiguous. The CDR3 totals 13 residues. Germline assignment: CDR1 DFQATT and CDR2 SNEGSKA (reference sequence). V lost 3 bases and J 5 bases, leaving 13 bases between the germline ends. The CDR3 DNA sequence: TGCAGTGCTAGTCGGACGGGCGGAACTGAAGCTTTCTTT. This codes for CSASRTGGTEAFF.

J is TRBJ1-1 and V is TRBV29-1, with unresolved D. The germline gives CDR1 SQVTM, CDR2 ANQGSEA. The V and J ends lost 7 bases and 3 bases respectively, with 9 bases between them. This CDR3 is built from 11 residues. The CDR3 protein is CSALADTEAFF. The CDR3 DNA reads TGCAGCGCCTTGGCGGACACTGAAGCTTTCTTT.